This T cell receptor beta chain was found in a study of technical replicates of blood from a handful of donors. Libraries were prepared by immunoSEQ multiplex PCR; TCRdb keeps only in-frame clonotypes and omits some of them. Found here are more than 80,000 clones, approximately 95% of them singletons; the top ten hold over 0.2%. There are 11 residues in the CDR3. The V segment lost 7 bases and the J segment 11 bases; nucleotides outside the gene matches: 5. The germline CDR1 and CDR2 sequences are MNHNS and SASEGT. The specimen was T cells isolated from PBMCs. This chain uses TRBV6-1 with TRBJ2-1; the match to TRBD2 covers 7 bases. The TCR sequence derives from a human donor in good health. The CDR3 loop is CASTQRGQQFF. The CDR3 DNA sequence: TGTGCCAGCACCCAGCGGGGTCAGCAGTTCTTC.